This entry describes one TCR beta chain. Its antigen is unknown. The CDR3 spans 23 residues. Trimming removed 4 bases from V and 0 bases from J; junction bases left unmatched: 22. Germline assignment: CDR1 LGHNT and CDR2 FRNRAP. The PCR contained 60 Vbeta and 13 Jbeta primers. The protocol was immunoSEQ multiplex PCR, while the TCRdb copy is restricted to in-frame clones and leaves out a portion. The repertoire has around 130,000 clones, less than 85% of them found once; the top ten carry 1.5% to 2%. The entry originates in a study of cytomegalovirus exposure and HLA in healthy donors. Whole-study results and caveats: Cytomegalovirus status was reportedly diagnosed by the classifier with high sensitivity and specificity. A later analysis showed that HLA-associated TCR beta chains had undergone more clonal expansion than equally common others.

This sequence joins TRBV12-5 and TRBJ2-1, with 12 positions matching TRBD2. The origin of this receptor is a middle-aged man in good health and CMV-seronegative. Sequenced sample: PBMCs. DNA for the CDR3: TGTGCTAGTGGTTCAAGACTAGCGGGAGATGGCCTAGGGGGTTCTGGCTCCTACAATGAGCAGTTCTTC. It yields the protein CASGSRLAGDGLGGSGSYNEQFF.